This T cell receptor (beta chain) was recorded in a study of blood T cell repertoires in COVID-19. Study background: The origin of the acute and convalescent COVID-19 samples was the United States, Italy and Spain.

The participants were between about 18 and 90 years old and came from roughly 24 US areas. Recovered status in Cohort 3 required two negative PCRs, clearance, or symptom resolution. CDR3 length equals 16 residues. Germline assignment: CDR1 SGDLS and CDR2 YYNGEE. Trimming removed 2 bases at V and 0 bases at J, with 12 bases between. Here immunoSEQ multiplex PCR was the method, and the copy in TCRdb shows in-frame clones only, minus some. The sample lists a few hundred thousand clones; roughly 89% were seen once. V usage is TRBV9 and J usage is TRBJ2-1; D uncertain. Source material: PBMCs or T cells enriched from blood (not recorded which). The receptor was derived from a woman aged 60-75 years who had recovered from COVID-19. CDR3 DNA sequence: TGTGCCAGCAGCGTTATAAGCGCTAACTCCTACAATGAGCAGTTCTTC. Amino acid sequence: CASSVISANSYNEQFF.